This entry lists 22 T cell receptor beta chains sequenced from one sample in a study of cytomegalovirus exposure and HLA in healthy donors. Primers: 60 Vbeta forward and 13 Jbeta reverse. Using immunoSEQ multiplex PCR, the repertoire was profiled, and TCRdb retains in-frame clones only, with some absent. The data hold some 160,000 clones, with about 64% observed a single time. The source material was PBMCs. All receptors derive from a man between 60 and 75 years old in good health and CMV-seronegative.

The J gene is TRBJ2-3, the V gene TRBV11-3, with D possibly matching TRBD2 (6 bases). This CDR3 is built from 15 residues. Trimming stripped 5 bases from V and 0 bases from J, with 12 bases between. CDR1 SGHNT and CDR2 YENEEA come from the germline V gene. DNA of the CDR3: TGTGCCAGCAGCCCTGCTGGGGGGAGCACAGATACGCAGTATTTT. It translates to CASSPAGGSTDTQYF.

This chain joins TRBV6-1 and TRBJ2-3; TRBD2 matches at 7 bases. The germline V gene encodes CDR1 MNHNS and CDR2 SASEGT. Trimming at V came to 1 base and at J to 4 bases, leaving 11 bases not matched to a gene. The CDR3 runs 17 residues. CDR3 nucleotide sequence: TGTGCCAGCAGTGAAGTCGTCGCGGGAGAGGAGGCAGATACGCAGTATTTT. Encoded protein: CASSEVVAGEEADTQYF.

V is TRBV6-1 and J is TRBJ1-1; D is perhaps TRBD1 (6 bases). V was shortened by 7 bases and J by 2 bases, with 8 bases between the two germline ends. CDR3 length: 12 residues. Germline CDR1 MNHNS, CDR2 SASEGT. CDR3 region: CASKGGNTEAFF. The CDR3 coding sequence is TGTGCCAGCAAAGGGGGTAACACTGAAGCTTTCTTT.

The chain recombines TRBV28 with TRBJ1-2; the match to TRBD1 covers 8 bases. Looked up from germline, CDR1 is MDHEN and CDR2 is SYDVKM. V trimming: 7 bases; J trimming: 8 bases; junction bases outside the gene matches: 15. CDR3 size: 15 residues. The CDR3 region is CASMTQGAGGIGYTF. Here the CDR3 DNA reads TGTGCCAGCATGACGCAGGGGGCTGGTGGTATAGGCTACACCTTC.

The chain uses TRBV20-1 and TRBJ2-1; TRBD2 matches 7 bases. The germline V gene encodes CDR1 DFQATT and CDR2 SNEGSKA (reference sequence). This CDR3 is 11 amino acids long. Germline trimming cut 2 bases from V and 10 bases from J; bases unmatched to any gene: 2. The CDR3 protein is CSARLGGEQFF. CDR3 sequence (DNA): TGCAGTGCTAGACTCGGGGGGGAGCAGTTCTTC.

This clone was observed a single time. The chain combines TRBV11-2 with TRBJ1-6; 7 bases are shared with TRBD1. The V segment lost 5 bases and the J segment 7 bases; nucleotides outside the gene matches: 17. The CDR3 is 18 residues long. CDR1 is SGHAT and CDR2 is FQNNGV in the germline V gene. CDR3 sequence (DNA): TGTGCCAGCAGCAACCGATCCCCTTCCGGGACAGTCAATTCACCCCTCCACTTT. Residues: CASSNRSPSGTVNSPLHF.

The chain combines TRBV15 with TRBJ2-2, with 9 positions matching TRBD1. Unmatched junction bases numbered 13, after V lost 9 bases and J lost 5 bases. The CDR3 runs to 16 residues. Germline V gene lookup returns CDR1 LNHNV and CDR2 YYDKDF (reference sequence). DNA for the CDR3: TGTGCCACTACCACCCTAGGACAGGGGAATACCGGGGAGCTGTTTTTT. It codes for CATTTLGQGNTGELFF.

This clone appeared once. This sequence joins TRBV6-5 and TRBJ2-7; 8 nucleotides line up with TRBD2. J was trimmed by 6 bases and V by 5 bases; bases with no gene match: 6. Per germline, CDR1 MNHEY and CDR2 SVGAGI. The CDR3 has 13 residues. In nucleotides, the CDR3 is TGTGCCAGCAGTCCGGGAGGGTTTGGCGAGCAGTACTTC. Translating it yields CASSPGGFGEQYF.

The CDR3 sequence is CSVLRLAGGYEQYF. CDR3 DNA: TGCAGCGTCCTCCGACTAGCTGGCGGATACGAGCAGTACTTC. This chain uses TRBV29-1 with TRBJ2-7; 7 bases map to TRBD2. The V gene end was trimmed by 6 bases and the J gene end by 4 bases; junction bases not matched to a gene: 12. CDR3 length equals 14 residues. Germline lookup yields CDR1 SQVTM and CDR2 ANQGSEA.

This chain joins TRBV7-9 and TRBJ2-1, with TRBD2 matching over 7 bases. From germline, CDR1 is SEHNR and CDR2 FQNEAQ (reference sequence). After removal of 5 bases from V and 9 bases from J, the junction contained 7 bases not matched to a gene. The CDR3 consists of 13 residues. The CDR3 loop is CASSAAGIPEQFF. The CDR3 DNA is TGTGCCAGCAGCGCAGCGGGAATCCCTGAGCAGTTCTTC. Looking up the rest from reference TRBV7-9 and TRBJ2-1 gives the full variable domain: DTGVSQNPRHKITKRGQNVTFRCDPISEHNRLYWYRQTLGQGPEFLTYFQNEAQLEKSRLLSDRFSAERPKGSFSTLEIQRTEQGDSAMYLCASSAAGIPEQFFGPGTRLTVL.

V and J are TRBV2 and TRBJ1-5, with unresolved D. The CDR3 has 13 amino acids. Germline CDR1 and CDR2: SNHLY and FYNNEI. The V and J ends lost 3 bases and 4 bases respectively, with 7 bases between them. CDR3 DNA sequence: TGTGCCAGCAGTGAGGTCAGGAATCAGCCCCAGCATTTT. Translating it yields CASSEVRNQPQHF.

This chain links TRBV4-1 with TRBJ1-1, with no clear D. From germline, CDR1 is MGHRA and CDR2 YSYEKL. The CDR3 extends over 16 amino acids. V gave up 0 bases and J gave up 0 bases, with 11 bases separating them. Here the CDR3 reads CASSQDRSPLNTEAFF. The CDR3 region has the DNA TGCGCCAGCAGCCAAGATCGGAGCCCCCTGAACACTGAAGCTTTCTTT.

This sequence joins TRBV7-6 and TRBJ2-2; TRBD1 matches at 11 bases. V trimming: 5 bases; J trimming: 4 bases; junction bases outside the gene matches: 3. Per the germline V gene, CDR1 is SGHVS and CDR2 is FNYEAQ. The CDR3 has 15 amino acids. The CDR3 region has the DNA TGTGCCAGCAGCGCGGGACAGGGGGGCACCGGGGAGCTGTTTTTT. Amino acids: CASSAGQGGTGELFF. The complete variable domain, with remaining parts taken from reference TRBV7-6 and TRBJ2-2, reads GAGVSQSPRYKVTKRGQDVALRCDPISGHVSLYWYRQALGQGPEFLTYFNYEAQQDKSGLPNDRFSAERPEGSISTLTIQRTEQRDSAMYRCASSAGQGGTGELFFGEGSRLTVL.

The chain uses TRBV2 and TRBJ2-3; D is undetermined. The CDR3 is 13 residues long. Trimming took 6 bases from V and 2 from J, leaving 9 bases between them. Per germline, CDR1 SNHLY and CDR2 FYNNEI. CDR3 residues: CASRSTFTDTQYF. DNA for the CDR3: TGTGCCAGCAGGTCGACATTCACAGATACGCAGTATTTT.

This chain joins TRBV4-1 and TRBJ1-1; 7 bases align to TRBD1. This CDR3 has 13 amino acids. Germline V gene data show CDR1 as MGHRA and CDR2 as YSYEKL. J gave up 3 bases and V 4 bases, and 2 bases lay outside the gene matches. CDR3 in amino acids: CASSPGTDTEAFF. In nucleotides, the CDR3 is TGCGCCAGCAGCCCCGGGACAGACACTGAAGCTTTCTTT.

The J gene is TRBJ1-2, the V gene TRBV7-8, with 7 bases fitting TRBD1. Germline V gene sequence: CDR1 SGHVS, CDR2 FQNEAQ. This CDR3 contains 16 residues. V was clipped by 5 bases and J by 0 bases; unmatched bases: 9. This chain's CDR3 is CASSPNRDRPNYGYTF. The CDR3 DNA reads TGTGCCAGCAGCCCTAACCGGGACAGACCTAACTATGGCTACACCTTC.

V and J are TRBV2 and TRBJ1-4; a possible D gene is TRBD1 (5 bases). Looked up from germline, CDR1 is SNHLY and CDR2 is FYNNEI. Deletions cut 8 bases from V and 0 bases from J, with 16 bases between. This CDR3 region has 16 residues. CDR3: CASSARGFATNEKLFF. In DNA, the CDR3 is TGTGCCAGCTCGGCACGGGGGTTTGCAACTAATGAAAAACTGTTTTTT.

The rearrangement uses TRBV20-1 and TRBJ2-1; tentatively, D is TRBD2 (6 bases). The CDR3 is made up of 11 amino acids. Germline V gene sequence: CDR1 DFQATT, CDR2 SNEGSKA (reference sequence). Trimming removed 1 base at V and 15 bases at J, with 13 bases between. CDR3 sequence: CSARAQGRTFF. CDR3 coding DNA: TGCAGTGCTAGAGCACAAGGGAGGACGTTCTTC.

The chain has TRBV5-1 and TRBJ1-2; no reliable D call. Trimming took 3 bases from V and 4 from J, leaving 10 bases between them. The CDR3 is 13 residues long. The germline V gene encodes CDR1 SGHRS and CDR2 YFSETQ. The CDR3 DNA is TGCGCCAGCAGCTCTTCAGGAACCTATGGCTACACCTTC. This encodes CASSSSGTYGYTF.

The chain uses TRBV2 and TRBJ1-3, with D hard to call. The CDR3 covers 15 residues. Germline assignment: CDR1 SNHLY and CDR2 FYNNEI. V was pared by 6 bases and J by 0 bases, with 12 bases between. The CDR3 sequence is CASRSRVDSGNTIYF. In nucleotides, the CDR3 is TGTGCCAGCAGGAGTCGGGTCGACTCTGGAAACACCATATATTTT.

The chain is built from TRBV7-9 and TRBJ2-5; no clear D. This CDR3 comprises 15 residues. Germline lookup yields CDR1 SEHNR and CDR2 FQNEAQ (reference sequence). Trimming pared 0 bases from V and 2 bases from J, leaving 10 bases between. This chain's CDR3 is CASSLAVAGQETQYF. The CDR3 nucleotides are TGTGCCAGCAGCTTAGCGGTGGCAGGTCAAGAGACCCAGTACTTC.

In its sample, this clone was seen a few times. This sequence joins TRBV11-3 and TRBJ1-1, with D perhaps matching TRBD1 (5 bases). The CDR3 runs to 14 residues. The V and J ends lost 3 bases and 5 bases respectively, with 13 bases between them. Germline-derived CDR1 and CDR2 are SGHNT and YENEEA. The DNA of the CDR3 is TGTGCCAGCAGCTTGGGGCCCGTGGGGACTGAAGCTTTCTTT. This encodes CASSLGPVGTEAFF.